The 2 T cell receptor beta chains given below trace back to one sample, sequenced in a study of blood T cells in healthy people across ages. For the second PCR, which ran for about 7 to 11 cycles, a sample-barcoded 5' primer and a J-beta primer mix were used. From the 5' RACE reads, TCRdb called clonotypes with MiXCR, one entry per CDR3 protein. This sample has roughly 830,000 distinct CDR3 sequences, with roughly 60% found just once. Material for sequencing was blood. The receptors were sampled from a man aged 30 to 45 in good health.

This clonotype appeared a few times. The CDR3 bases are TGTGCCAGCAGCGTAGGAGTAGGGATTCCCGATACGCAGTATTTT. This sequence encodes CASSVGVGIPDTQYF. The chain carries TRBV9 and TRBJ2-3; D ambiguous. V shed 0 bases and J shed 6 bases, with 14 bases lying between them. This CDR3 has 15 amino acids. The germline gives CDR1 SGDLS, CDR2 YYNGEE.

CDR3 in DNA: TGTGCCAGCAGTTGGGGGAGGGGGAAAAGGGGCTACACCTTC. Its protein product is CASSWGRGKRGYTF. V and J are TRBV11-3 and TRBJ1-2, with D possibly being TRBD1 (6 bases). This CDR3 comprises 14 residues. Germline CDR1 SGHNT, CDR2 YENEEA. V was trimmed by 6 bases and J by 8 bases, leaving 19 bases between them.